A single sample is the source of the 26 T cell receptor beta chains below, sequenced in a study of identical twins. TCRdb itself ran the 5' RACE reads through MiXCR, one entry per CDR3 protein. The profile shows about 720,000 distinct CDR3 sequences, about 18% of them singletons. Another study also made use of these data, one on T cells expressing NK-cell markers.

Sequenced: PBMCs. Receptor source: a woman in her late teens or twenties in good health.

This chain uses TRBV4-1 with TRBJ1-5; D is unclear. V lost 1 base and J lost 9, with 19 bases in between. There are 16 residues in the CDR3. Germline CDR1 and CDR2: MGHRA and YSYEKL. Here the CDR3 reads CASSQGPDGLESPQHF. DNA for the CDR3: TGCGCCAGCAGCCAAGGCCCAGACGGGTTAGAGTCGCCCCAGCATTTT.

The rearrangement joins TRBV12-3 or TRBV12-4 to TRBJ1-5; unclear D gene. V shed 2 bases and J shed 3 bases, with 8 bases lying between them. This CDR3 is built from 14 residues. The CDR3 reads CASSLYDSNQPQHF. The CDR3 DNA is TGTGCCAGCAGTTTATATGACTCCAATCAGCCCCAGCATTTT.

The chain carries TRBV20-1 and TRBJ1-5; D is unclear. Germline CDR1 DFQATT, CDR2 SNEGSKA (reference sequence). V lost 3 bases, J lost 6 bases, and 12 bases lay in between. This CDR3 has 13 amino acids. As DNA, the CDR3 is TGCAGTGCTAGCCCGGGAGGGAGTCAGCCCCAGCATTTT. It encodes CSASPGGSQPQHF.

The J gene is TRBJ1-1, the V gene TRBV5-1, with no clear D. This CDR3 is built from 16 residues. V was pared by 2 bases and J by 5 bases, with 19 bases between. Per germline, CDR1 SGHRS and CDR2 YFSETQ. This CDR3 is CASSFGYRTEGTEAFF. The CDR3 DNA sequence: TGCGCCAGCAGCTTCGGATATCGGACGGAAGGGACTGAAGCTTTCTTT. The variable domain in full, completed from reference TRBV5-1 and TRBJ1-1, reads KAGVTQTPRYLIKTRGQQVTLSCSPISGHRSVSWYQQTPGQGLQFLFEYFSETQRNKGNFPGRFSGRQFSNSRSEMNVSTLELGDSALYLCASSFGYRTEGTEAFFGQGTRLTVV.

V usage is TRBV20-1 and J usage is TRBJ2-3; tentatively, D is TRBD1 (6 bases). CDR1 is DFQATT, CDR2 SNEGSKA, per germline (reference sequence). This CDR3 has 14 amino acids. The V gene lost 7 bases and the J gene lost 5 bases, with 19 bases spanning the gap. The CDR3, as DNA: TGCAGTGGCACAACACAGGGATGGGGAGATACGCAGTATTTT. Translation: CSGTTQGWGDTQYF.

The rearrangement links TRBV11-2 to TRBJ2-7; D may be TRBD1 (6 bases). Germline assignment: CDR1 SGHAT and CDR2 FQNNGV. This CDR3 contains 13 residues. The ends were cut back, 2 bases at V and 11 bases at J, with 16 bases in the middle. The CDR3 bases are TGTGCCAGCAGCTTACTACTACGGGACACCGAGTACTTC. Encoded protein: CASSLLLRDTEYF.

V gene TRBV20-1 combines with J gene TRBJ1-4; no definite D call. The V end was cut by 1 base, the J end by 0 bases, with 9 bases between. Germline V lookup: CDR1 DFQATT, CDR2 SNEGSKA (reference sequence). CDR3 length: 15 amino acids. The CDR3 protein is CSARVPGATNEKLFF. The CDR3 region has the DNA TGCAGTGCTAGAGTTCCGGGAGCAACTAATGAAAAACTGTTTTTT.

The rearrangement links TRBV20-1 to TRBJ2-1, with 14 bases fitting TRBD2. There are 18 residues in the CDR3. Trimming removed 1 base from V and 6 bases from J; junction bases left unmatched: 11. The germline V gene has CDR1 DFQATT and CDR2 SNEGSKA (reference sequence). The CDR3 nucleotides read TGCAGTGCTAGAGGTGGACTAGCGGGAGGCCGACTCTTCAATGAGCAGTTCTTC. Encoded protein: CSARGGLAGGRLFNEQFF.

The sample holds a few counts of this clonotype. CDR3 nucleotide sequence: TGTGCCAGCAGCGGAGGCGAGCTCATGAACACTGAAGCTTTCTTT. Translation: CASSGGELMNTEAFF. The V and J genes are TRBV7-8 and TRBJ1-1; D uncertain. V was cut by 5 bases and J by 0 bases, with 13 bases left in between. Germline V lookup: CDR1 SGHVS, CDR2 FQNEAQ. This CDR3 region has 15 residues.

Comments on this clonotype: One end of the junction fails to match germline, which may point to a read error. The V and J genes are TRBV7-7 and TRBJ2-1; 15 nucleotides align to TRBD2. The CDR3 length is 18 residues. Germline V CDR1 and CDR2: SSHAT, FNYEAQ (reference sequence). This CDR3 is CASTMGTSGGYHYNEQFF. CDR3 bases: TGTGCTAGCACCATGGGGACTAGCGGGGGGTACCACTACAATGAGCAGTTCTTC.

V and J are TRBV20-1 and TRBJ2-2; TRBD2 is a possible D gene (5 bases). V was shortened by 0 bases and J by 4 bases, with 15 bases between the two germline ends. CDR3 length: 16 amino acids. CDR1 and CDR2 (germline): DFQATT, SNEGSKA (reference sequence). The chain's CDR3 is CSARDVLAGGTGELFF. CDR3 sequence (DNA): TGCAGTGCTAGAGATGTTCTCGCGGGTGGCACCGGGGAGCTGTTTTTT.

This clonotype has only a few counts. The gene calls are TRBV7-9 and TRBJ1-6; 7 nucleotides match TRBD1. Per the germline V gene, CDR1 is SEHNR and CDR2 is FQNEAQ (reference sequence). The CDR3 is 13 amino acids. V was clipped by 7 bases and J by 14 bases; unmatched bases: 11. CDR3 amino acids: CASTSDREFALHF. CDR3 coding DNA: TGTGCCAGCACTTCAGACAGGGAATTCGCCCTCCACTTT.

V gene TRBV3-1 combines with J gene TRBJ2-7, with D possibly called TRBD1 or TRBD2 (5 bases each). Germline V lookup: CDR1 LGHDT, CDR2 YNNKEL (reference sequence). The CDR3 is made up of 15 amino acids. Trimming shortened V by 0 bases and J by 6 bases, and 15 bases separated the two germline ends. This CDR3 is CASSQESRGSGEQYF. In DNA form, the CDR3 reads TGTGCCAGCAGCCAAGAATCGAGGGGCTCGGGCGAGCAGTACTTC.

The V gene is TRBV5-1, the J gene TRBJ2-3; D is ambiguous. The V end lost 6 bases, the J end lost 2 bases, and 13 bases lay between the germline ends. Per the germline V gene, CDR1 is SGHRS and CDR2 is YFSETQ. The CDR3 is made up of 14 amino acids. The CDR3 DNA sequence: TGCGCCAGCACCTCACAAGGATACACAGATACGCAGTATTTT. It codes for CASTSQGYTDTQYF.

The rearrangement joins TRBV27 to TRBJ1-2, with TRBD1 identical over 9 bases. V gave up 4 bases and J gave up 5 bases; unmatched junction bases: 5. The CDR3 is 14 residues long. Germline V gives CDR1 MNHEY, CDR2 SMNVEV (reference sequence). The CDR3 coding sequence is TGTGCCAGCAGTTCAGACAGGGGGATTTATGGCTACACCTTC. Its protein is CASSSDRGIYGYTF.

J is TRBJ2-3 and V is TRBV6-5; D possibly corresponds to TRBD2 (7 bases). This CDR3 has 16 residues. Germline V gives CDR1 MNHEY, CDR2 SVGAGI. V was clipped by 1 base and J by 5 bases, with 16 bases between them. The CDR3 nucleotides read TGTGCCAGCAGTTACTGGGGGCGGGGGCAGGGAGATACGCAGTATTTT. Amino acids: CASSYWGRGQGDTQYF.

This clonotype was observed a single time. The CDR3 DNA is TGCAGCGTTGCAAAGCGGGACGCCCTCTACGAGCAGTACTTC. Translation gives CSVAKRDALYEQYF. V gene TRBV29-1 combines with J gene TRBJ2-7, with 7 bases aligning to TRBD2. The CDR3 has 14 residues. The V segment lost 4 bases and the J segment 3 bases; nucleotides outside the gene matches: 9. Looked up from germline, CDR1 is SQVTM and CDR2 is ANQGSEA.

The chain uses TRBV10-3 and TRBJ2-7; TRBD2 agrees at 8 bases. Germline lookup yields CDR1 ENHRY and CDR2 SYGVKD. The trim removed 7 bases at V and 4 bases at J, leaving 12 bases unmatched. The length of the CDR3 is 15 residues. The CDR3 loop is CAITNQLAASYEQYF. CDR3 nucleotide sequence: TGTGCCATCACCAACCAACTAGCGGCCTCATACGAGCAGTACTTC.

Only one count was recorded for this clonotype. The chain has TRBV29-1 and TRBJ2-7; maybe TRBD2 (6 bases). Trimming pared 6 bases from V and 6 bases from J, leaving 12 bases between. CDR1 is SQVTM and CDR2 is ANQGSEA in the germline V gene. CDR3 length: 11 amino acids. CDR3 in amino acids: CSVGTSAEQYF. The DNA of the CDR3 is TGCAGCGTCGGGACTTCTGCCGAGCAGTACTTC.

This clonotype was picked up a small number of times. The junction and the germline gene differ at one end; a read error may be behind it. The chain recombines TRBV6-1 with TRBJ2-2; D may be TRBD1 (6 bases). The CDR3 extends over 14 amino acids. The germline V gene has CDR1 MNHNS and CDR2 SASEGT. The CDR3: CASRFTGNAGELFF. The CDR3 region has the DNA TGTGCCAGCAGATTCACAGGGAACGCCGGGGAGCTGTTTTTT.

The chain has TRBV20-1 and TRBJ1-6; D gene unclear. The germline V gene has CDR1 DFQATT and CDR2 SNEGSKA (reference sequence). The V and J ends lost 5 bases and 7 bases respectively, with 18 bases between them. CDR3 length: 15 amino acids. The CDR3 DNA follows: TGCAGTGCTCCACGGAGGACGGCTGAAAATTCACCCCTCCACTTT. It encodes CSAPRRTAENSPLHF.

This clonotype came up many times. The chain combines TRBV20-1 with TRBJ2-1; the D gene is possibly TRBD1 (7 bases). Trimming cost V 5 bases and J 4 bases, with 18 bases left between them. The V gene's germline CDR1 is DFQATT and CDR2 SNEGSKA (reference sequence). The CDR3 totals 15 residues. In nucleotides, the CDR3 is TGCAGTGCTCGCACCCAGGGGGGAATTTACAATGAGCAGTTCTTC. This encodes CSARTQGGIYNEQFF.

The chain joins TRBV11-2 to TRBJ2-3; no reliable D call. The germline V gene has CDR1 SGHAT and CDR2 FQNNGV. The CDR3 is made up of 13 amino acids. The germline V and J ends were trimmed by 7 bases and 8 bases, with 16 bases remaining between them. The CDR3 loop is CASKAMGFTTQYF. The CDR3 DNA reads as TGTGCCAGCAAAGCGATGGGGTTTACTACGCAGTATTTT.

About this clonotype itself: It is likely a read error, because the conserved phenylalanine at the end of the CDR3 is missing. The chain is built from TRBV6-1 and TRBJ2-3, with 7 bases that match TRBD2. V lost 7 bases to trimming and J lost 2 bases; unmatched junction nucleotides: 9. This CDR3 spans 15 amino acids. Per germline, CDR1 MNHNS and CDR2 SASEGT. The CDR3 DNA reads TGTGCCAGCACCAAATGGGGGGGGTCCACAGATACGCAGTATTCT. Protein sequence: CASTKWGGSTDTQYS.

This chain joins TRBV11-2 and TRBJ2-3; possible D gene TRBD2, 6 bases. CDR1 SGHAT and CDR2 FQNNGV come from the germline V gene. The CDR3 is 17 residues long. The germline V and J ends were trimmed by 1 base and 1 base, with 15 bases remaining between them. The CDR3 sequence is CASSLGVWRGGTDTQYF. For the CDR3, the DNA is TGTGCCAGCAGCTTAGGGGTGTGGCGGGGCGGCACAGATACGCAGTATTTT. The complete variable domain, with remaining parts taken from reference TRBV11-2 and TRBJ2-3, reads EAGVAQSPRYKIIEKRQSVAFWCNPISGHATLYWYQQILGQGPKLLIQFQNNGVVDDSQLPKDRFSAERLKGVDSTLKIQPAKLEDSAVYLCASSLGVWRGGTDTQYFGPGTRLTVL.

The CDR3, as DNA: TGTGCCAGCAGTGGGACAGGGGGCAGGGATACGCAGTATTTT. The encoded protein is CASSGTGGRDTQYF. The chain links TRBV27 to TRBJ2-3; 12 positions match TRBD1. J gave up 6 bases and V 5 bases, and 3 bases lay outside the gene matches. This CDR3 has 14 residues. Per the germline V gene, CDR1 is MNHEY and CDR2 is SMNVEV (reference sequence).